Shown below are 29 T cell receptor beta chains from a single sample sequenced in a study of T-cell memory formation after mild COVID-19. One entry per CDR3 protein, called by TCRdb with MiXCR from the 5' RACE reads. The repertoire holds 150,000 or so distinct CDR3 sequences, with about a third as singletons. The sequencing input was PBMCs or a T cell subset sorted from them (not recorded which). The receptors shown here come from an adult woman who had mild COVID-19 (a few samples of this study predate the infection). Cell type and time point are not known.

The chain uses TRBV18 and TRBJ2-7, with D tentatively TRBD1 or TRBD2 (5 bases each). The CDR3 loop spans 13 amino acids. V dropped 0 bases and J dropped 6 bases, with 9 bases sitting between them. Germline values: CDR1 KGHSH, CDR2 LQKENI. CDR3: CASSPPLGVEQYF. Here the CDR3 DNA reads TGTGCCAGCTCACCACCGTTGGGGGTCGAGCAGTACTTC.

This clonotype appeared a few times. J is TRBJ1-4 and V is TRBV5-8; no definite D call. V dropped 4 bases and J dropped 4 bases, with 5 bases sitting between them. Germline V CDR1 and CDR2: SGHTS, YDEGEE. The CDR3 length is 12 residues. The CDR3 DNA sequence: TGTGCCAGCAGCACACTTAATGAAAAACTGTTTTTT. Its protein is CASSTLNEKLFF.

The V and J genes are TRBV15 and TRBJ2-3; TRBD2 matches at 9 bases. There are 18 residues in the CDR3. The germline gives CDR1 LNHNV, CDR2 YYDKDF (reference sequence). With V trimmed by 3 bases and J by 2 bases, 12 bases remained unmatched. The CDR3 bases are TGTGCCACCAGCAGGGATTCGGTAGCGGGGGCTGACACAGATACGCAGTATTTT. This sequence encodes CATSRDSVAGADTDTQYF.

In its sample, this clonotype was seen a few times. This chain connects TRBV12-3 or TRBV12-4 to TRBJ2-7, with D possibly being TRBD2 (6 bases). The CDR3 contains 15 residues. Trimming pared 2 bases from V and 0 bases from J, leaving 11 bases between. The CDR3 sequence: CASSLSGGTSYEQYF. CDR3 sequence (DNA): TGTGCCAGCAGTTTATCGGGCGGGACCTCCTACGAGCAGTACTTC.

With regard to this clonotype: Compared with germline, one end of the junction differs, possibly owing to a read error. V and J are TRBV7-9 and TRBJ2-3, with 9 bases identical to TRBD2. This CDR3 has 13 residues. CDR1 and CDR2 from the germline V gene are SEHNR and FQNEAQ (reference sequence). CDR3 DNA: TGTGCCAGCAGGTTAGCGGGAGAAGATACGCAGTATTTT. Translating it yields CASRLAGEDTQYF.

The J gene is TRBJ2-1, the V gene TRBV18; the D is unclear. The CDR3 covers 13 residues. V was trimmed by 4 bases and J by 6 bases, leaving 10 bases between them. The germline CDR1 and CDR2 sequences are KGHSH and LQKENI. The CDR3 coding sequence is TGTGCCAGCTCACTTTTCGTGGGCAATGAGCAGTTCTTC. Protein sequence: CASSLFVGNEQFF.

The table lists this clonotype with many counts. V gene TRBV20-1 combines with J gene TRBJ2-5; 10 bases fit TRBD2. Germline assignment: CDR1 DFQATT and CDR2 SNEGSKA (reference sequence). There are 15 residues in the CDR3. J gave up 4 bases and V 6 bases, and 11 bases lay outside the gene matches. CDR3 DNA: TGCAGTGCGTACGAGCGGGAGGGCCCGTTAGAGACCCAGTACTTC. Protein: CSAYEREGPLETQYF.

The V gene is TRBV6-5, the J gene TRBJ2-7; 7 bases are shared with TRBD1. Germline CDR1 reads MNHEY; CDR2 reads SVGAGI. The CDR3 has 16 residues. The V gene end was trimmed by 2 bases and the J gene end by 1 base; junction bases not matched to a gene: 8. CDR3 loop: CASSYAGTVGSYEQYF. The DNA of the CDR3 is TGTGCCAGCAGTTACGCCGGGACAGTGGGTTCCTACGAGCAGTACTTC.

This sequence joins TRBV12-3 or TRBV12-4 and TRBJ2-3; 9 nucleotides line up with TRBD1. The CDR3 totals 15 residues. V shed 4 bases and J 3 bases; nucleotides not matched to a gene: 5. CDR3 loop: CASSYGQGKTDTQYF. The CDR3 nucleotides read TGTGCCAGCAGTTACGGACAGGGGAAGACAGATACGCAGTATTTT.

This clonotype turned up a few times. This rearrangement joins TRBV12-3 or TRBV12-4 to TRBJ2-7, with a tentative D call TRBD1 (5 bases). CDR3 length equals 14 residues. Trimming cost V 3 bases and J 4 bases, with 13 bases left between them. The CDR3 loop reads CASSFVTDHYEQYF. The CDR3 nucleotides read TGTGCCAGCAGTTTCGTGACAGACCATTACGAGCAGTACTTC.

This clonotype has a handful of counts. The chain joins TRBV6-6 to TRBJ1-1, with a tentative D call TRBD1 (5 bases). The CDR3 contains 12 residues. Looked up from germline, CDR1 is MNHNY and CDR2 is SVGAGI (reference sequence). Trimming stripped 7 bases from V and 1 base from J, with 7 bases between. CDR3 amino acids: CASMQGNTEAFF. The CDR3 nucleotides are TGTGCCAGCATGCAGGGGAACACTGAAGCTTTCTTT.

V gene TRBV7-7 combines with J gene TRBJ1-6, with D unresolved. In germline, CDR1 is SSHAT, CDR2 FNYEAQ (reference sequence). The length of the CDR3 is 17 residues. V lost 5 bases to trimming and J lost 5 bases, with 19 bases between them. CDR3: CASSHYPSTDHNSPLHF. In nucleotides, the CDR3 is TGTGCCAGCAGCCATTACCCTAGCACGGACCATAATTCACCCCTCCACTTT.

Ten or more counts support this clonotype. The CDR3 bases are TGTGCCAGCAGTTATCTAGCGCTACAAGAGACCCAGTACTTC. It translates to CASSYLALQETQYF. V and J are TRBV6-2 or TRBV6-3 and TRBJ2-5, with a tentative D call TRBD2 (6 bases). Trimming stripped 3 bases from V and 2 bases from J, with 10 bases between. Per germline, CDR1 MNHEY and CDR2 SVGEGT. The CDR3 totals 14 residues.

This clonotype has just a few counts. This chain joins TRBV2 and TRBJ2-3; the D gene is possibly TRBD2 (7 bases). CDR1 is SNHLY, CDR2 FYNNEI, per germline. V was pared by 10 bases and J by 6 bases, with 17 bases between. The CDR3 consists of 13 residues. The CDR3: CANNREGFDTQYF. The CDR3, as DNA: TGTGCCAACAACAGGGAGGGCTTTGATACGCAGTATTTT.

This sequence joins TRBV20-1 and TRBJ1-1; D is ambiguous. The length of the CDR3 is 14 residues. The V end was cut by 4 bases, the J end by 3 bases, with 15 bases between. Germline V CDR1 and CDR2: DFQATT, SNEGSKA (reference sequence). The DNA for the CDR3 is TGCAGTGCTACCGCGGACGTAACCTACACTGAAGCTTTCTTT. It yields the protein CSATADVTYTEAFF.

This clonotype has just a few counts. The rearrangement joins TRBV20-1 to TRBJ2-3; 8 nucleotides match TRBD1. Germline CDR1 and CDR2: DFQATT and SNEGSKA (reference sequence). CDR3 length equals 14 residues. V lost 3 bases, J lost 5 bases, and 7 bases stayed unmatched. CDR3 residues: CSASGPGGRDTQYF. As DNA, the CDR3 is TGCAGTGCTAGTGGTCCAGGGGGCAGAGATACGCAGTATTTT.

This sequence joins TRBV12-3 or TRBV12-4 and TRBJ2-1; 7 nucleotides line up with TRBD2. The CDR3 is 13 residues long. V dropped 7 bases and J dropped 4; count of bases not matched to a gene: 4. For the CDR3, the DNA is TGTGCCAGCATGAGGGAGGGTTACAATGAGCAGTTCTTC. It codes for CASMREGYNEQFF.

Here the CDR3 reads CASRDRDSYEQYF. As DNA, the CDR3 is TGTGCCAGCAGGGACAGGGACTCCTACGAGCAGTACTTC. The chain employs TRBV7-9 and TRBJ2-7; TRBD1 matches 8 bases. Looked up from germline, CDR1 is SEHNR and CDR2 is FQNEAQ (reference sequence). The CDR3 has 13 residues. The V segment lost 6 bases and the J segment 0 bases; nucleotides outside the gene matches: 1.

This clonotype was recorded a few times. The chain links TRBV5-6 to TRBJ2-7, with D maybe TRBD1 (6 bases). V shed 6 bases and J shed 0 bases, with 10 bases lying between them. Germline CDR1 reads SGHDT; CDR2 reads YYEEEE. The CDR3 is 13 residues long. CDR3 in DNA: TGTGCCAGCACCCGACAGGCCTCCTACGAGCAGTACTTC. This codes for CASTRQASYEQYF. Looking up the rest from reference TRBV5-6 and TRBJ2-7 gives the full variable domain: DAGVTQSPTHLIKTRGQQVTLRCSPKSGHDTVSWYQQALGQGPQFIFQYYEEEERQRGNFPDRFSGHQFPNYSSELNVNALLLGDSALYLCASTRQASYEQYFGPGTRLTVT.

This clonotype has a count of ten or more. J is TRBJ2-7 and V is TRBV5-1; D call uncertain. Germline V CDR1 and CDR2: SGHRS, YFSETQ. This CDR3 is built from 13 residues. Trimming removed 0 bases at V and 4 bases at J, with 8 bases between. The CDR3 loop is CASSLGQFYEQYF. In DNA form, the CDR3 reads TGCGCCAGCAGCTTGGGGCAATTTTACGAGCAGTACTTC.

This chain connects TRBV24-1 to TRBJ2-6; TRBD1 matches 7 bases. Germline V CDR1 and CDR2: KGHDR, SFDVKD. V trimming: 0 bases; J trimming: 0 bases; junction bases outside the gene matches: 4. This CDR3 has 18 amino acids. The CDR3, as DNA: TGTGCCACCAGTGATTTGCGGACAGGAGCCTCTGGGGCCAACGTCCTGACTTTC. As protein: CATSDLRTGASGANVLTF.

This clonotype was recorded at least ten times. The chain has TRBV7-6 and TRBJ2-3; TRBD2 matches at 10 bases. V lost 1 base, J lost 1 base, and 2 bases stayed unmatched. Germline values: CDR1 SGHVS, CDR2 FNYEAQ. The length of the CDR3 is 16 residues. CDR3: CASSLVLAGGTDTQYF. The CDR3 DNA is TGTGCCAGCAGCTTAGTCCTAGCGGGAGGCACAGATACGCAGTATTTT.

The gene calls are TRBV23-1 and TRBJ1-2, with D possibly being TRBD1 (6 bases). TRBV23-1 is sorted into the ORF group, with uncertain function. The CDR3 sequence is 15 residues long. The V and J ends lost 7 bases and 4 bases respectively, with 19 bases between them. The CDR3 spells CASKHGQCPTYGYTF. In nucleotides, the CDR3 is TGCGCCAGCAAGCACGGACAGTGCCCTACCTATGGCTACACCTTC.

The chain combines TRBV20-1 with TRBJ2-1; TRBD2 might be the D (5 bases). The CDR3 is 13 residues long. Germline CDR1 is DFQATT and CDR2 is SNEGSKA (reference sequence). V was cut by 2 bases and J by 6 bases, with 11 bases left in between. The CDR3 loop is CSARKLSGNEQFF. CDR3 sequence (DNA): TGCAGTGCTAGAAAGCTCAGCGGCAATGAGCAGTTCTTC.

The chain joins TRBV5-1 to TRBJ2-1; the D gene is possibly TRBD2 (6 bases). Trimming left V 1 base short and J 7 bases short, with 18 bases between. Germline CDR1 SGHRS, CDR2 YFSETQ. The CDR3 covers 16 residues. The CDR3 region is CASSLREPLGTNEQFF. For the CDR3, the DNA is TGCGCCAGCAGCTTGCGGGAGCCCTTGGGAACTAATGAGCAGTTCTTC.

The genes are TRBV15 and TRBJ2-5; no firm D call. This CDR3 region has 14 residues. V was trimmed by 0 bases and J by 2 bases, leaving 7 bases between them. Germline lookup yields CDR1 LNHNV and CDR2 YYDKDF (reference sequence). The CDR3: CATSRDTPQETQYF. The CDR3 DNA reads as TGTGCCACCAGCAGAGATACCCCACAAGAGACCCAGTACTTC.

The chain links TRBV18 to TRBJ1-1, with D possibly TRBD1 on 5 matching bases. The CDR3 contains 13 residues. CDR1 and CDR2 (germline): KGHSH, LQKENI. Trimming took off 6 bases at V and 4 bases at J, with 12 bases between the two ends. In DNA, the CDR3 is TGTGCCAGCTCCCCCCAGGGACTCACTGAAGCTTTCTTT. It codes for CASSPQGLTEAFF.

This clonotype was counted a few times. The chain recombines TRBV5-1 with TRBJ2-7, with TRBD1 identical over 8 bases. V dropped 3 bases and J dropped 3; count of bases not matched to a gene: 5. The CDR3 totals 14 residues. Germline V lookup: CDR1 SGHRS, CDR2 YFSETQ. The DNA of the CDR3 is TGCGCCAGCAGCTGGGGGACAGGAGACTACGAGCAGTACTTC. It is translated as CASSWGTGDYEQYF.

The chain recombines TRBV18 with TRBJ2-3; D not resolved. In germline, CDR1 is KGHSH, CDR2 LQKENI. The CDR3 runs to 17 residues. The V and J ends lost 4 bases and 2 bases respectively, with 19 bases between them. For the CDR3, the DNA is TGTGCCAGCTCACAAGGCGTTGCTATCAACCCCACAGATACGCAGTATTTT. This sequence encodes CASSQGVAINPTDTQYF.